This is a list of T cell receptor beta chains from one sample in a study of identifying expanded T cells in peripheral blood. Profiled with immunoSEQ multiplex PCR; TCRdb holds only in-frame clones, not every one. The table includes approximately 97,000 clones, approximately 90% detected once. What was sequenced was blood. The receptors shown here come from a person aged 18-70 years in good health. The CDR3 runs from the conserved cysteine through the conserved F or W. A D gene is named only where the DNA matches it firmly. Size is stated for part of the rows, as once, few or many counts, or as a class when the clone is expanded.

>16|TRBJ2-7|TRBV5-1|-|-
TGCGCCAGCAGCCCCAACGGACAGATGAGCTCCTACGAGCAGTACTTC
CASSPNGQMSSYEQYF
>15|TRBJ2-1|TRBV6-1|-|TRBD2
TGTGCCAGCAGTGAAGCAGGACTAGCGGCTAATGAGCAGTTCTTC
CASSEAGLAANEQFF
>18|TRBJ1-2|TRBV13|-|TRBD1
TGTGCCAGCAGCCCCCGGGACAGGGTTCCCCGAGCTAACTATGGCTACACCTTC
CASSPRDRVPRANYGYTF
>15|TRBJ1-2|TRBV19|-|-
TGTGCCAGTAGTCAAGAGTCCCCTGTTAACTATGGCTACACCTTC
CASSQESPVNYGYTF
>16|TRBJ2-7|TRBV28|once|TRBD1
TGTGCCAGCAGTCCGGCACCGGGACAGGGCCCCTACGAGCAGTACTTC
CASSPAPGQGPYEQYF
>11|TRBJ2-5|TRBV10-1|-|-
TGCGCCAGCAGCGCCGGGGCGACTAAGTACTTC
CASSAGATKYF
>15|TRBJ2-7|TRBV4-3|-|-
TGCGCCAGCCGTAACTCACGGGCCGAGGAAGACGAGCAGTACTTC
CASRNSRAEEDEQYF
>17|TRBJ2-2|TRBV14|-|-
TGTGCCAGCAGCCAAGAAATCTTAGGGACGGATACCGGGGAGCTGTTTTTT
CASSQEILGTDTGELFF
>12|TRBJ2-3|TRBV11-2|-|-
TGTGCCAGCAGCCCCTACACAGATACGCAGTATTTT
CASSPYTDTQYF
>14|TRBJ1-4|TRBV6-5|-|TRBD1
TGTGCCAGCAGGAAGACAGGGGGCGACGAAAAACTGTTTTTT
CASRKTGGDEKLFF
>15|TRBJ1-2|TRBV7-2|few|-
TGTGCCAGCAGCCTCCAGCCCGGGGGGATCTATGGCTACACCTTC
CASSLQPGGIYGYTF
>16|TRBJ2-7|TRBV10-3|many|-
TGTGCCATCAGTGAGTCCGAGGGAAGACTCTCTCGGGAGCAGTACTTC
CAISESEGRLSREQYF
>13|TRBJ1-2|TRBV5-4|-|-
TGTGCCAGCAGCTTGGGGGAGGCTCATGGCTACACCTTC
CASSLGEAHGYTF
>15|TRBJ2-5|TRBV27|-|-
TGTGCCAGCAGTCTCGGCCTAGGAATGGCAGAGACCCAGTACTTC
CASSLGLGMAETQYF
>17|TRBJ2-7|TRBV4-1|-|TRBD1
TGCGCCAGCGGCCGTGAACTCAACAGGGGCAGCTCCTACGAGCAGTACTTC
CASGRELNRGSSYEQYF
>17|TRBJ2-6|TRBV7-2|-|-
TGTGCCAGCAGCCTACACCCAGCGAGCTCTGGGGCCAACGTCCTGACTTTC
CASSLHPASSGANVLTF
>16|TRBJ2-1|TRBV5-1|-|TRBD2
TGCGCCAGCAGCTTGGGGGGGACTACACACGGAGAAAGGCAGTTCTTC
CASSLGGTTHGERQFF
>14|TRBJ2-3|TRBV7-3|once|-
TGTGCCAGCAGCCCGGGTTACACCACAGATACGCAGTATTTT
CASSPGYTTDTQYF
>15|TRBJ1-4|TRBV30|-|TRBD1
TGTGCCTGGAGTGTACCCGGACAGGGGGAGGAAAAACTGTTTTTT
CAWSVPGQGEEKLFF
>14|TRBJ1-4|TRBV4-3|-|-
TGCGCCAGCAGCCAAGATTTGGGCGTCGAAAAACTGTTTTTT
CASSQDLGVEKLFF
>13|TRBJ1-2|TRBV7-2|-|-
TGTGCCAGCAGCTTTCTGGCCGGGGACGGCTACACCTTC
CASSFLAGDGYTF
>17|TRBJ2-1|TRBV28|-|TRBD2
TGTGCCAGCAGTTCGATCACAGCGGGAGCGGACTACAATGAGCAGTTCTTC
CASSSITAGADYNEQFF
>16|TRBJ1-2|TRBV7-2|-|-
TGTGCCAGCAGCTTAGGATTGGCGGGGTCTGGCTATGGCTACACCTTC
CASSLGLAGSGYGYTF
>16|TRBJ2-1|TRBV29-1|-|TRBD2
TGCAGCGTTGAAGAGGGGACTAGCGGGATCCCCCTTGAGCAGTTCTTC
CSVEEGTSGIPLEQFF
>14|TRBJ2-3|TRBV7-2|-|TRBD1
TGTGCCAGCAGCTACCGGGACAGGGGAGATACGCAGTATTTT
CASSYRDRGDTQYF
>13|TRBJ2-7|TRBV7-7|-|TRBD1
TGTGCCAGCAGCACCTGGGGACAGGACGAGCAGTACTTC
CASSTWGQDEQYF
>15|TRBJ2-3|TRBV5-6|once|TRBD1
TGTGCCAGCTTGAGATTAGACAGGGACACAGATACGCAGTATTTT
CASLRLDRDTDTQYF
>11|TRBJ1-1|TRBV29-1|-|-
TGCAGCGTTCTGGGGAAGGCTGAAGCTTTCTTT
CSVLGKAEAFF
>17|TRBJ1-5|TRBV19|-|-
TGTGCCAGTAGTATGGGGGCAGCACCCTTTAGCAATCAGCCCCAGCATTTT
CASSMGAAPFSNQPQHF
>15|TRBJ2-7|TRBV9|-|TRBD2
TGTGCCAGCAGTGAACCCGGGACGGGGGGGAGCGAGCAGTACTTC
CASSEPGTGGSEQYF
>13|TRBJ2-7|TRBV27|-|-
TGTGCCAGCAGGCCGGGACTCCGGGACGAGCAGTACTTC
CASRPGLRDEQYF
>17|TRBJ2-6|TRBV18|-|-
TGTGCCAGCTCACCACTGACCTTGTTCTCTGGGGCCAACGTCCTGACTTTC
CASSPLTLFSGANVLTF
>13|TRBJ2-3|TRBV30|-|TRBD2
TGTGCCTGCGGGGGGAAGGGCACAGATACGCAGTATTTT
CACGGKGTDTQYF
>15|TRBJ2-7|TRBV6-5|-|TRBD2
TGTGCCAGCAGGGGACTAGCGGGAGGCGCCTACGAGCAGTACTTC
CASRGLAGGAYEQYF
>14|TRBJ2-1|TRBV7-3|-|-
TGTGCCAGCAGCCATAGCGGCTCCTACAATGAGCAGTTCTTC
CASSHSGSYNEQFF
>15|TRBJ2-7|TRBV2|-|-
TGTGCCAGCAGTCCCAGGGACATCCCCTCCTCCGAGCAGTACTTC
CASSPRDIPSSEQYF
>15|TRBJ1-4|TRBV9|-|TRBD1
TGTGCCAGCAGCCCTTCGGGCAGGGGGACTGAAAAACTGTTTTTT
CASSPSGRGTEKLFF
>14|TRBJ1-1|TRBV13|few|TRBD1
TGTGCCAGCAGCTTAGAACAGGGGGCAACTGAAGCTTTCTTT
CASSLEQGATEAFF
>17|TRBJ2-6|TRBV18|-|-
TGTGCCAGCTCACCACGACAGATCAGCTCTGGGGCCAACGTCCTGACTTTC
CASSPRQISSGANVLTF
>15|TRBJ2-7|TRBV27|-|-
TGTGCCAGCAGTTTATCTCGGGAGATCTCCTACGAGCAGTACTTC
CASSLSREISYEQYF
>14|TRBJ1-1|TRBV6-5|-|-
TGTGCCAGCAGTCTGCGAAGGGAAAACACTGAAGCTTTCTTT
CASSLRRENTEAFF
>17|TRBJ2-6|TRBV10-3|-|TRBD1
TGTGCCATCAGTGTCGGACAGGGGGCGCCCGGGGCCAACGTCCTGACTTTC
CAISVGQGAPGANVLTF
>14|TRBJ1-5|TRBV4-1|few|-
TGCGCCAGCAGCCAAGATCCGAACAATCAGCCCCAGCATTTT
CASSQDPNNQPQHF